A single sample gave rise to the 20 T cell receptor beta chains below, sequenced in a study of T cell repertoires in cytomegalovirus infection. TCRdb independently ran MiXCR on the reads; one entry per CDR3 protein. The sample shows more than 150,000 distinct CDR3 sequences, 15% to 20% of them seen only once. Source material: PBMCs. The source of these receptors is a human donor in good health (CMV status not recorded). Some clones in this sample may be carry-over from other donors' samples.

This clonotype was found many times. The chain carries TRBV7-9 and TRBJ2-7; TRBD2 matches 7 bases. The germline gives CDR1 SEHNR, CDR2 FQNEAQ (reference sequence). The V gene end was trimmed by 5 bases and the J gene end by 7 bases; junction bases not matched to a gene: 14. The CDR3 covers 15 residues. The CDR3 DNA sequence: TGTGCCAGCAGCCGAGGGTCGGGGGGATCGATTGAGCAGTACTTC. The encoded protein is CASSRGSGGSIEQYF.

This clonotype was picked up a small number of times. The chain links TRBV28 to TRBJ2-5; 8 bases align to TRBD1. Germline trimming cut 2 bases from V and 2 bases from J; bases unmatched to any gene: 4. This CDR3 is built from 15 residues. Germline lookup yields CDR1 MDHEN and CDR2 SYDVKM. CDR3 nucleotides: TGTGCCAGCAGTTTAGGCAGGGGGCTGCAAGAGACCCAGTACTTC. This translates into CASSLGRGLQETQYF.

As concerns this clonotype: A much larger clone differs from this one at a single base, so this may be a read error. The chain employs TRBV25-1 and TRBJ1-1; D unclear. The germline V gene has CDR1 MGHDK and CDR2 SYGVNS. V was clipped by 4 bases and J by 5 bases, with 20 bases between them. The CDR3 is 16 amino acids. The CDR3 here is CASSGFSPTVGTEAFF. The CDR3 DNA follows: TGTGCCAGCAGTGGCTTTTCCCCCACCGTGGGTACTGAAGCTTTCTTT.

This clonotype has only a few counts. The CDR3 spells CASLQGGPGELFF. The CDR3 DNA reads as TGTGCCAGCCTCCAGGGGGGTCCCGGGGAGCTGTTTTTT. The chain couples TRBV6-2 or TRBV6-3 to TRBJ2-2; tentative D call: TRBD1 (7 bases). Trimming left V 8 bases short and J 6 bases short, with 13 bases between. The CDR3 sequence is 13 residues long. Germline V lookup: CDR1 MNHEY, CDR2 SVGEGT.

The chain is built from TRBV19 and TRBJ1-1, with 8 positions matching TRBD1. The CDR3 is 15 residues long. J was trimmed by 5 bases and V by 7 bases; bases with no gene match: 12. Germline-derived CDR1 and CDR2 are LNHDA and SQIVND (reference sequence). This CDR3 is CASILTGGGGTEAFF. For the CDR3, the DNA is TGTGCCAGTATCTTAACAGGGGGGGGAGGGACTGAAGCTTTCTTT.

There are many counts of this clonotype. The chain is built from TRBV28 and TRBJ2-2; the D call may be TRBD1 or TRBD2 (6 bases each). CDR3 length: 14 residues. V gave up 6 bases and J gave up 4 bases, with 12 bases separating them. Germline V lookup: CDR1 MDHEN, CDR2 SYDVKM. CDR3 sequence (DNA): TGTGCCAGCAGGGCAAAGGGGGGCACCGGGGAGCTGTTTTTT. This translates into CASRAKGGTGELFF.

There are a few counts of this clonotype. The rearrangement uses TRBV7-9 and TRBJ1-1; TRBD1 matches 8 bases. This CDR3 contains 15 residues. V lost 5 bases, J lost 1 base, and 6 bases stayed unmatched. The germline gives CDR1 SEHNR, CDR2 FQNEAQ (reference sequence). The DNA of the CDR3 is TGTGCCAGCAGCGCGGACAGGGTTCGGAACACTGAAGCTTTCTTT. Its translation is CASSADRVRNTEAFF.

The gene calls are TRBV30 and TRBJ1-5, with no clear D. V shed 1 base and J shed 5 bases, with 9 bases lying between them. Germline V gives CDR1 GTSNPN, CDR2 SVGIG (reference sequence). CDR3 length: 13 residues. In DNA form, the CDR3 reads TGTGCCTGGAGTGCAGAGGCGTATCAGCCCCAGCATTTT. Translating it yields CAWSAEAYQPQHF.

This clonotype was counted many times. The chain uses TRBV7-8 and TRBJ1-5, with D maybe TRBD1 (5 bases). Trimming left V 5 bases short and J 6 bases short, with 17 bases between. Germline CDR1 is SGHVS and CDR2 is FQNEAQ. The CDR3 covers 15 residues. The CDR3 bases are TGTGCCAGCAGCGGAAGGGCCCGGGGGGGTCAGCCCCAGCATTTT. It translates to CASSGRARGGQPQHF.

This clonotype was seen a single time. The chain uses TRBV6-2 or TRBV6-3 and TRBJ1-1, with D perhaps matching TRBD1 (5 bases). The CDR3 runs 16 residues. Germline V gene lookup returns CDR1 MNHEY and CDR2 SVGEGT. The germline V and J ends were trimmed by 0 bases and 0 bases, with 11 bases remaining between them. The chain's CDR3 is CASSYSGGSVNTEAFF. CDR3 in DNA: TGTGCCAGCAGTTACTCCGGGGGGAGCGTGAACACTGAAGCTTTCTTT.

The chain links TRBV28 to TRBJ1-5; TRBD1 aligns across 7 bases. This CDR3 has 15 residues. Germline V gene lookup returns CDR1 MDHEN and CDR2 SYDVKM. With 4 bases clipped from V and 0 bases from J, the junction kept 3 bases outside the gene matches. The CDR3 loop reads CASSSTGNSNQPQHF. The CDR3 DNA reads TGTGCCAGCAGTTCGACAGGGAATAGCAATCAGCCCCAGCATTTT.

The sample holds a few counts of this clonotype. The CDR3 reads CASSQDGTRLGHLHF. CDR3 sequence (DNA): TGCGCCAGCAGCCAAGATGGGACCCGTTTGGGACACTTACATTTT. The chain employs TRBV4-1 and TRBJ1-5; maybe TRBD1 (6 bases). From germline, CDR1 is MGHRA and CDR2 YSYEKL. CDR3 length: 15 residues. Trimming took off 0 bases at V and 16 bases at J, with 22 bases between the two ends.

The V call is TRBV28, the J call TRBJ2-3; TRBD1 matches at 11 bases. CDR1 is MDHEN, CDR2 SYDVKM, per germline. V lost 5 bases, J lost 4 bases, and 2 bases stayed unmatched. CDR3 length equals 14 residues. CDR3 bases: TGTGCCAGCAGTCGGACAGGGGGCTCAGATACGCAGTATTTT. This encodes CASSRTGGSDTQYF.

This clonotype came up a few times. The V call is TRBV29-1, the J call TRBJ2-3, with D possibly called TRBD1 or TRBD2 (5 bases each). Trimming shortened V by 1 base and J by 5 bases, and 7 bases separated the two germline ends. Germline CDR1 is SQVTM and CDR2 is ANQGSEA. The CDR3 totals 12 residues. DNA for the CDR3: TGCAGCGTTGAAGCGGGGCGAGATACGCAGTATTTT. Residues: CSVEAGRDTQYF.

This clonotype was counted only a few times. The J gene is TRBJ1-4, the V gene TRBV28; D is ambiguous. The CDR3 has 14 residues. Trimming took 5 bases from V and 8 from J, leaving 15 bases between them. Germline V gene sequence: CDR1 MDHEN, CDR2 SYDVKM. The CDR3 DNA follows: TGTGCCAGCAGTCGACCCAGGTTGTTGGAAAAACTGTTTTTT. It codes for CASSRPRLLEKLFF.

This clonotype has more than one count but fewer than ten. This chain joins TRBV7-9 and TRBJ1-1; 8 bases fit TRBD1. This CDR3 is 14 amino acids long. V lost 4 bases, J lost 4 bases, and 5 bases stayed unmatched. Germline lookup yields CDR1 SEHNR and CDR2 FQNEAQ (reference sequence). Written as DNA, the CDR3 is TGTGCCAGCAGCTCCTTGACAGGGGCCACTGAAGCTTTCTTT. Protein product: CASSSLTGATEAFF.

This clonotype was recorded a few times. J is TRBJ2-3 and V is TRBV6-1; D assignment may be TRBD1 or TRBD2 (6 bases each). Trimming cost V 7 bases and J 6 bases, with 17 bases left between them. The CDR3 is made up of 14 amino acids. Germline lookup yields CDR1 MNHNS and CDR2 SASEGT. In DNA form, the CDR3 reads TGTGCCAGCAAACTAGGGGGGCCTGGGGATACGCAGTATTTT. It encodes CASKLGGPGDTQYF.

This clonotype was observed a handful of times. V is TRBV4-1 and J is TRBJ2-1; 16 bases agree with TRBD2. V trimming: 4 bases; J trimming: 4 bases; junction bases outside the gene matches: 7. The CDR3 has 18 amino acids. Germline V gene lookup returns CDR1 MGHRA and CDR2 YSYEKL. CDR3 sequence: CASSLGTSGRGGYNEQFF. CDR3 DNA sequence: TGCGCCAGCAGCCTCGGGACTAGCGGGAGGGGGGGATACAATGAGCAGTTCTTC.

In this sample, this clonotype turned up many times. The chain is built from TRBV7-2 and TRBJ2-5; D is perhaps TRBD1 (6 bases). Between the trimmed V and J ends, which lost 8 bases and 6 bases, there was a span of 10 bases. The CDR3 consists of 11 residues. Germline lookup yields CDR1 SGHTA and CDR2 FQGNSA. The CDR3 region is CASGQGQTQYF. CDR3 sequence (DNA): TGTGCCAGCGGGCAGGGGCAGACCCAGTACTTC.

The gene calls are TRBV7-2 and TRBJ2-5; D is undetermined. This CDR3 is built from 13 residues. Germline V gene data show CDR1 as SGHTA and CDR2 as FQGNSA. The ends were cut back, 1 base at V and 9 bases at J, with 12 bases in the middle. The CDR3 sequence is CASSLGLSDPQYF. Here the CDR3 DNA reads TGTGCCAGCAGCTTAGGGCTAAGTGATCCCCAGTACTTC.